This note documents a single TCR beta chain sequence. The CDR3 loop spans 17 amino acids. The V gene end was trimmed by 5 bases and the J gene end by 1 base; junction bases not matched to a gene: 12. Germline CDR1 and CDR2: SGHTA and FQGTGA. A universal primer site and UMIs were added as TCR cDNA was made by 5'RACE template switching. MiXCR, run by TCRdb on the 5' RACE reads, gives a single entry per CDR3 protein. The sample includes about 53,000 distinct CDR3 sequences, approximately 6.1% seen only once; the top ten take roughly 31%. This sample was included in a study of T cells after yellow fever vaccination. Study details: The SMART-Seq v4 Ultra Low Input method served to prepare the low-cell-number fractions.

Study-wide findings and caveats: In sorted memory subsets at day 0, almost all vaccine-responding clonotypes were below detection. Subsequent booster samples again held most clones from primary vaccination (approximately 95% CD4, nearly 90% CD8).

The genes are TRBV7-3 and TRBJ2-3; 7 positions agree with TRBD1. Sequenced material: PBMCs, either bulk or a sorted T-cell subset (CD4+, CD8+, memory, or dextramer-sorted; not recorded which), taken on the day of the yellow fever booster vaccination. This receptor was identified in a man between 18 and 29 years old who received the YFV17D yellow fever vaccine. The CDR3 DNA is TGTGCCAGCAGCACCCCCCGACAGGGAGTCGGCACAGATACGCAGTATTTT. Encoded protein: CASSTPRQGVGTDTQYF.